This is a list of T cell receptor beta chains from one sample in a study of OX40 agonist ivuxolimab in advanced cancers. Assay: immunoSEQ multiplex PCR; the TCRdb copy retains only in-frame clones and omits some. Of 50,000 to 55,000 clones listed, more than 70% are singletons. The source material was CD4+ or CD8+ T cells sorted from blood, sampled in a trial of the OX40 agonist ivuxolimab. The receptors stem from an adult with an advanced solid tumor such as melanoma, head and neck, liver or kidney cancer. Each CDR3 is given with its conserved first and last residue. A D gene is named only where the DNA matches it firmly. The listing skips clone size in some rows; elsewhere it reads once, few, many or a size class.

V: TRBV30; size: NA; D: TRBD1; J: TRBJ2-2; DNA: TGTGCCTGGTATGGACAGGGGGCGAACACCGGGGAGCTGTTTTTT; CDR3: CAWYGQGANTGELFF
V: TRBV5-1; size: NA; D: TRBD2; J: TRBJ2-7; DNA: TGCGCCAGCAGCGGGGGTGCGGGAGTAGCCTACGAGCAGTACTTC; CDR3: CASSGGAGVAYEQYF
V: TRBV28; size: NA; D: TRBD2; J: TRBJ2-3; DNA: TGTGCCAGCAGTCCCCACCAACCGGGACTAGCGGGAGATACGCAGTATTTT; CDR3: CASSPHQPGLAGDTQYF
V: TRBV7-2; size: NA; D: NA; J: TRBJ2-3; DNA: TGTGCCAGCAGCTTAGGTGCCGCCAGGTCAGATCCCACAGATACGCAGTATTTT; CDR3: CASSLGAARSDPTDTQYF
V: TRBV7-2; size: NA; D: NA; J: TRBJ2-3; DNA: TGTGCCAGCAGCTTAGGAAGTTTCAGCACAGATACGCAGTATTTT; CDR3: CASSLGSFSTDTQYF
V: TRBV10-3; size: NA; D: TRBD1; J: TRBJ2-7; DNA: TGTGCCATCAGTTTTTCGACAGGGGAAGGCGAGCAGTACTTC; CDR3: CAISFSTGEGEQYF
V: TRBV18; size: NA; D: TRBD1; J: TRBJ1-1; DNA: TGTGCCAGCTCACTTGGACAGGGGGAGACTGAAGCTTTCTTT; CDR3: CASSLGQGETEAFF
V: TRBV28; size: NA; D: NA; J: TRBJ1-5; DNA: TGTGCCAGCAGTTTGCAGGGTGGCAGTCAGCCCCAGCATTTT; CDR3: CASSLQGGSQPQHF
V: TRBV28; size: NA; D: NA; J: TRBJ2-7; DNA: TGTGCCAGCAGTTTACGGAGGAGCTACGAGCAGTACTTC; CDR3: CASSLRRSYEQYF
V: TRBV19; size: once; D: NA; J: TRBJ1-4; DNA: TGTGCCAGTAGATCAACAGCCGCGGCGGTGGAAAAACTGTTTTTT; CDR3: CASRSTAAAVEKLFF
V: TRBV28; size: medium-sized; D: NA; J: TRBJ1-5; DNA: TGTGCCAGCATCCCAAATGGTCATCAGCCCCAGCATTTT; CDR3: CASIPNGHQPQHF
V: TRBV5-1; size: NA; D: NA; J: TRBJ1-4; DNA: TGCGCCAGCAGCCTGACAGGAGGTATTGAAAAACTGTTTTTT; CDR3: CASSLTGGIEKLFF
V: TRBV7-9; size: NA; D: NA; J: TRBJ1-5; DNA: TGTGCCAGCAGCTTAGATGACGGGGGGCAGCCCCAGCATTTT; CDR3: CASSLDDGGQPQHF
V: TRBV6-1; size: NA; D: NA; J: TRBJ2-2; DNA: TGTGCCAGCAGTGAAGCGTTAATCCTTGCGACGAACACCGGGGAGCTGTTTTTT; CDR3: CASSEALILATNTGELFF
V: TRBV29-1; size: NA; D: NA; J: TRBJ2-3; DNA: TGCAGCGTTGAAGTGGGCGGGTCAGATACGCAGTATTTT; CDR3: CSVEVGGSDTQYF
V: TRBV7-6; size: once; D: NA; J: TRBJ2-3; DNA: TGTGCCAGCAGCTTAGGACCGGACAGAGAAAGCACAGATACGCAGTATTTT; CDR3: CASSLGPDRESTDTQYF
V: TRBV27; size: NA; D: TRBD2; J: TRBJ2-7; DNA: TGTGCCAGCAGCATTACTAGCGGGAGGGCCCCCTACGAGCAGTACTTC; CDR3: CASSITSGRAPYEQYF
V: TRBV6-4; size: NA; D: NA; J: TRBJ1-1; DNA: TGTGCCAGCAGTGCCCAGGGCGCCTCGAACACTGAAGCTTTCTTT; CDR3: CASSAQGASNTEAFF
V: TRBV5-6; size: NA; D: TRBD2; J: TRBJ2-1; DNA: TGTGCCAGCAGCTTGGTTAGTCTAGCGGGAGGAATAGAGCAGTTCTTC; CDR3: CASSLVSLAGGIEQFF
V: TRBV10-3; size: NA; D: NA; J: TRBJ2-2; DNA: TGTGCCATCAGTGGTGGTAACTTTAACACCGGGGAGCTGTTTTTT; CDR3: CAISGGNFNTGELFF
V: TRBV15; size: NA; D: NA; J: TRBJ1-5; DNA: TGTGCCACCAGCAGAGACCGGCAGGCTAATCAGCCCCAGCATTTT; CDR3: CATSRDRQANQPQHF
V: TRBV5-1; size: NA; D: NA; J: TRBJ1-4; DNA: TGCGCCAGCAGCTTGGCCCTGGGGGGTAATGAAAAACTGTTTTTT; CDR3: CASSLALGGNEKLFF
V: TRBV18; size: NA; D: TRBD2; J: TRBJ2-1; DNA: TGTGCCAGCTCACCACCGTATGAAACTAGCGCCTCCTACAATGAGCAGTTCTTC; CDR3: CASSPPYETSASYNEQFF
V: TRBV4-3; size: NA; D: NA; J: TRBJ2-6; DNA: TGCGCCAGCAGCCAAGTAGGGACACCCCCTTACACTGGGGCCAACGTCCTGACTTTC; CDR3: CASSQVGTPPYTGANVLTF
V: TRBV7-9; size: NA; D: TRBD1; J: TRBJ2-5; DNA: TGTGCCAGCAGCGGGGGTAAGACAGGGTTTCAAGAGACCCAGTACTTC; CDR3: CASSGGKTGFQETQYF
V: TRBV28; size: NA; D: NA; J: TRBJ2-7; DNA: TGTGCCAGCAGAGCAGGTTTTGTGCAGTACTTC; CDR3: CASRAGFVQYF
V: TRBV19; size: NA; D: NA; J: TRBJ1-4; DNA: TGTGCCAGTAGTATAATCACCCCGGGGACGGTTAATGAAAAACTGTTTTTT; CDR3: CASSIITPGTVNEKLFF
V: TRBV28; size: NA; D: NA; J: TRBJ1-1; DNA: TGTGCCAGCAGGGGAACACCGGTGAACACTGAAGCTTTCTTT; CDR3: CASRGTPVNTEAFF
V: TRBV25-1; size: NA; D: TRBD1; J: TRBJ2-6; DNA: TGTGCCAGCAGTGGGGGGACAGTTGGGGCCAACGTCCTGACTTTC; CDR3: CASSGGTVGANVLTF
V: TRBV19; size: NA; D: TRBD1; J: TRBJ2-2; DNA: TGTGCCAGTAGGCGGGGACAGGACCTGACCGGGGAGCTGTTTTTT; CDR3: CASRRGQDLTGELFF
V: TRBV7-3; size: NA; D: NA; J: TRBJ2-1; DNA: TGTGCCAGCAGCTCCAGCCGACAGGTACAGCAGTTCTTC; CDR3: CASSSSRQVQQFF
V: TRBV19; size: NA; D: NA; J: TRBJ2-2; DNA: TGTGCCAGTAGCCAGGGAGATAGTTCTCAGGAGCTGTTTTTT; CDR3: CASSQGDSSQELFF
V: TRBV27; size: NA; D: NA; J: TRBJ1-5; DNA: TGTGCCAGCAGTTACCAGGGGAGGACGCCCCAGCATTTT; CDR3: CASSYQGRTPQHF
V: TRBV11-2; size: NA; D: TRBD1; J: TRBJ1-1; DNA: TGTGCCAGCAGCCCGGGACAGGGGGCTCCCACTGAAGCTTTCTTT; CDR3: CASSPGQGAPTEAFF
V: TRBV10-3; size: NA; D: NA; J: TRBJ2-5; DNA: TGTGCCACCTCCCTCCGAGAGGGAGAGACCCAGTACTTC; CDR3: CATSLREGETQYF
V: TRBV6-1; size: NA; D: NA; J: TRBJ2-1; DNA: TGTGCCAGCAGTGAAAACGCAGCCTCCTACAATGAGCAGTTCTTC; CDR3: CASSENAASYNEQFF
V: TRBV10-3; size: once; D: TRBD2; J: TRBJ2-5; DNA: TGTGCCATCATGGGGGGGCAGTACTTC; CDR3: CAIMGGQYF
V: TRBV19; size: once; D: NA; J: TRBJ1-2; DNA: TGTGCCAGTAGTATAGAAACAGGGTTCTATGGCTACACCTTC; CDR3: CASSIETGFYGYTF
V: TRBV7-9; size: NA; D: TRBD2; J: TRBJ2-7; DNA: TGTGCCAGCAGCCCGGGACTAGCTGTCTACGAGCAGTACTTC; CDR3: CASSPGLAVYEQYF
V: TRBV25-1; size: NA; D: NA; J: TRBJ2-2; DNA: TGTGCAACTGACCCTCTCGTGAAGCAGGAGCTGTTTTTT; CDR3: CATDPLVKQELFF
V: TRBV30; size: NA; D: TRBD2; J: TRBJ2-2; DNA: TGTGCCTGGAGTCCACGGACTAGAGCTCTGCCCGGGGAGCTGTTTTTT; CDR3: CAWSPRTRALPGELFF
V: TRBV19; size: NA; D: NA; J: TRBJ1-2; DNA: TGTGCCAGTACCCCGGGGGCGAACTATGGCTACACCTTC; CDR3: CASTPGANYGYTF
V: TRBV28; size: once; D: TRBD1; J: TRBJ1-1; DNA: TGTGCCAGCAGTTTATCAACAGGGGGCGGCACTGAAGCTTTCTTT; CDR3: CASSLSTGGGTEAFF
V: TRBV5-5; size: NA; D: TRBD1; J: TRBJ2-3; DNA: TGTGCCAGCAGCGGGGACAGGGGGGTCACAGATACGCAGTATTTT; CDR3: CASSGDRGVTDTQYF
V: TRBV5-6; size: NA; D: NA; J: TRBJ1-6; DNA: TGTGCCAGCAGCCTCCCAAACAGGAATTCACCCCTCCACTTT; CDR3: CASSLPNRNSPLHF
V: TRBV28; size: NA; D: NA; J: TRBJ2-1; DNA: TGTGCCAGCAGTTTAGCTGGCTCGGTCAATGAGCAGTTCTTC; CDR3: CASSLAGSVNEQFF
V: TRBV5-4; size: NA; D: TRBD2; J: TRBJ2-7; DNA: TGTGCCAGCAGCTGGTGGACTAGCGGGAGCGAGCAGTACTTC; CDR3: CASSWWTSGSEQYF
V: TRBV7-2; size: NA; D: TRBD1; J: TRBJ2-3; DNA: TGTGCCAGCAGCTTTGACAGGGGCACAGATACGCAGTATTTT; CDR3: CASSFDRGTDTQYF
V: TRBV7-8; size: NA; D: TRBD1; J: TRBJ1-1; DNA: TGTGCCAGCAGCTTAACAGGGGGGAACACTGAAGCTTTCTTT; CDR3: CASSLTGGNTEAFF
V: TRBV5-1; size: NA; D: TRBD1; J: TRBJ1-6; DNA: TGCGCCAGCAGCTTGGGGCAGGGGGACTCACCCCTCCACTTT; CDR3: CASSLGQGDSPLHF
V: TRBV5-1; size: NA; D: TRBD2; J: TRBJ2-1; DNA: TGCGCCAGCAGCTTGGCCTCTAGCGGGAGGCCACGAGAAGGGAGAGAGCAGTTCTTC; CDR3: CASSLASSGRPREGREQFF
V: TRBV5-1; size: NA; D: NA; J: TRBJ2-5; DNA: TGCGCCAGCAGCTTGGCGGGGGACATCCACCAAGAGACCCAGTACTTC; CDR3: CASSLAGDIHQETQYF
V: TRBV25-1; size: NA; D: NA; J: TRBJ2-3; DNA: TGTGCCAGCAGAACGCCGGGACTTCTTTATGCGCAGTATTTT; CDR3: CASRTPGLLYAQYF
V: TRBV6-1; size: NA; D: NA; J: TRBJ2-7; DNA: TGTGCCACTACTCAGCATTACGAGCAGTACTTC; CDR3: CATTQHYEQYF
V: TRBV19; size: NA; D: TRBD2; J: TRBJ2-7; DNA: TGTGCCAGTAGTATAGCAAGGTTGGTAGCGGGAGGCCGAATCTACGAGCAGTACTTC; CDR3: CASSIARLVAGGRIYEQYF
V: TRBV6-1; size: once; D: NA; J: TRBJ1-2; DNA: TGTGCCAGCAGTGAAGTGATAATAGGGCTGCAGGGTCGCAACTATGGCTACACCTTC; CDR3: CASSEVIIGLQGRNYGYTF
V: TRBV29-1; size: NA; D: NA; J: TRBJ2-2; DNA: TGCAGCGTAGAGGGTTTCTTGGGGTACCGGACCGGGGAGCTGTTTTTT; CDR3: CSVEGFLGYRTGELFF
V: TRBV7-3; size: NA; D: NA; J: TRBJ2-2; DNA: TGTGCCAGCAGCTTAAGCTCCGGGTTTAACACCGGGGAGCTGTTTTTT; CDR3: CASSLSSGFNTGELFF
V: TRBV27; size: few; D: NA; J: TRBJ2-3; DNA: TGTGCCAGCAGTTTATCGGCCCCCAGGGTGGGAGCAGGGGATAATACGCAGTATTTT; CDR3: CASSLSAPRVGAGDNTQYF
V: TRBV9; size: medium-sized; D: TRBD2; J: TRBJ2-3; DNA: TGTGCCAGCAGCCTAGGGGAGGGTTCAGATACGCAGTATTTT; CDR3: CASSLGEGSDTQYF